These 4 T cell receptor beta chains originate from one sample sequenced in a study of blood T cells in healthy people across ages. A second roughly 7 to 11 cycle PCR used barcoded and J-beta primers. MiXCR, run by TCRdb on the 5' RACE reads, gives a single entry per CDR3 protein. This table has over 500,000 distinct CDR3 sequences, more than 45% appearing once. The sequenced sample consisted of blood. These receptor sequences come from a woman older than 75 in good health.

In regard to this clonotype: A much larger clone differs from this one at a single base, so this may be a read error. The V and J genes are TRBV20-1 and TRBJ2-7, with 8 bases lining up with TRBD2. With 5 bases clipped from V and 7 bases from J, the junction kept 16 bases outside the gene matches. The CDR3 runs to 15 residues. Germline V lookup: CDR1 DFQATT, CDR2 SNEGSKA (reference sequence). This CDR3 reads CSAPPAGDLYNEQYF. For the CDR3, the DNA is TGCAGTGCTCCCCCAGCGGGGGACCTTTACAATGAGCAGTACTTC.

This clonotype was observed many times. The rearrangement uses TRBV29-1 and TRBJ2-3; no reliable D call. Germline V gene lookup returns CDR1 SQVTM and CDR2 ANQGSEA. Trimming cost V 1 base and J 0 bases, with 5 bases left between them. The CDR3 is 13 amino acids. CDR3 nucleotides: TGCAGCGTTGAAGGCCAGAGCACAGATACGCAGTATTTT. As protein: CSVEGQSTDTQYF.

This clonotype was counted many times. This chain uses TRBV20-1 with TRBJ2-7; 8 bases align to TRBD1. J gave up 2 bases and V 6 bases, and 3 bases lay outside the gene matches. The CDR3 has 12 residues. The germline CDR1 and CDR2 sequences are DFQATT and SNEGSKA (reference sequence). The CDR3 loop is CSATQGAYEQYF. The CDR3 DNA sequence: TGCAGTGCGACACAGGGGGCCTACGAGCAGTACTTC.

V usage is TRBV4-1 and J usage is TRBJ2-3; D is uncertain. The V gene's germline CDR1 is MGHRA and CDR2 YSYEKL. CDR3 length equals 16 residues. The V gene lost 0 bases and the J gene lost 1 base, with 11 bases spanning the gap. The CDR3 loop is CASSQENARGTDTQYF. The CDR3 nucleotides are TGCGCCAGCAGCCAAGAGAACGCGCGCGGCACAGATACGCAGTATTTT.